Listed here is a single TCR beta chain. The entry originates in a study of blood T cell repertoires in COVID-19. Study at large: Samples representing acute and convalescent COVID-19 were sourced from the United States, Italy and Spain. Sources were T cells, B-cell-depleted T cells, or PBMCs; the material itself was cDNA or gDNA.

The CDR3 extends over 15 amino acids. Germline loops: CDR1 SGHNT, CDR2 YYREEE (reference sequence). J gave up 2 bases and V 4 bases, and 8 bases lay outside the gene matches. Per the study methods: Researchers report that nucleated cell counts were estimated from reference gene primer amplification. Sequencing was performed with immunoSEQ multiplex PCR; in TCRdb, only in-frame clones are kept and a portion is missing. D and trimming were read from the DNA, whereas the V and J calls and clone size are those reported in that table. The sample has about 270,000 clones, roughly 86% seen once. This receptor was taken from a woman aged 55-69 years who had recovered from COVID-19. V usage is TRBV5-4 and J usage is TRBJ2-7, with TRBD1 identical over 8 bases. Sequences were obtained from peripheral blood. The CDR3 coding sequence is TGTGCCAGCAGCGTCGGGACAGGCGTGACCTACGAGCAGTACTTC. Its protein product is CASSVGTGVTYEQYF.